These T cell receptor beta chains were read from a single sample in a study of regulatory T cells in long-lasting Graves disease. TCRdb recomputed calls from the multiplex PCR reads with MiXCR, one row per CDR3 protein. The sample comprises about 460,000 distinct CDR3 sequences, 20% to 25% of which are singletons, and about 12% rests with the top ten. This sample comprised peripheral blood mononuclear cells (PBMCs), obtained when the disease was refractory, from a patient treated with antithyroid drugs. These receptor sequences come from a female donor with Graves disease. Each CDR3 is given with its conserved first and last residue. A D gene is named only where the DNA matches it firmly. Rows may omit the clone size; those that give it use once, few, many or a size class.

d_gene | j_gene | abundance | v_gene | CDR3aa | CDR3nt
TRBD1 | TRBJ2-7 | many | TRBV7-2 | CASSGQGDSYEQYF | TGTGCCAGCAGCGGACAGGGTGACTCCTACGAGCAGTACTTC
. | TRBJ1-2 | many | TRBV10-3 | CAISDGGSYTF | TGTGCCATCAGTGATGGGGGGAGCTACACCTTC
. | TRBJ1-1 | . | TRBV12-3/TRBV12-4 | CASSFSTFTAFF | TGTGCCAGCAGTTTTTCTACGTTTACGGCTTTCTTT
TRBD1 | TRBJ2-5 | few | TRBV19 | CASSNSPTGLRETQYF | TGTGCCAGTAGCAACTCGCCGACAGGGCTCCGGGAGACCCAGTACTTC
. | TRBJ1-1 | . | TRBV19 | CASSIVLLQGPTEAFF | TGTGCCAGTAGTATAGTTCTATTACAGGGTCCAACTGAAGCTTTCTTT
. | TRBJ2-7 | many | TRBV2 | CASRTTSSYEQYF | TGTGCCAGCAGGACGACTAGCTCCTACGAGCAGTACTTC
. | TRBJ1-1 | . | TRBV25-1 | CASSEYGRSSEAFF | TGTGCCAGCAGTGAATATGGGCGGTCAAGTGAAGCTTTCTTT
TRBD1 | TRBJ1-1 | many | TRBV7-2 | CASSAHQGARTEAFF | TGTGCCAGCAGCGCGCACCAGGGGGCTCGGACTGAAGCTTTCTTT
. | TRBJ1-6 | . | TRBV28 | CASSQAGYQSSPLHF | TGTGCCAGCAGTCAGGCGGGGTATCAGTCTTCACCCCTCCACTTT
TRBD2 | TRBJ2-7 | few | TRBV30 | CAWRTLAGPGEQYF | TGTGCCTGGAGGACTCTAGCGGGTCCGGGGGAGCAGTACTTC
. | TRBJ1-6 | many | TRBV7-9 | CASSLRAEGRSPLHF | TGTGCCAGCAGCCTACGGGCTGAGGGTCGCTCACCCCTCCACTTT
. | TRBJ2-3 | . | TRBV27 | CASSFQEGDTQYF | TGTGCCAGCAGTTTCCAGGAGGGGGATACGCAGTATTTT
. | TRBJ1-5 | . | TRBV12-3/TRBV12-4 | CASSFGGGRQPQHF | TGTGCCAGCAGTTTTGGAGGGGGGCGGCAGCCCCAGCATTTT
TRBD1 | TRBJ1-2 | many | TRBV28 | CASSRTGYGYTF | TGTGCCAGCAGTCGGACAGGCTATGGCTACACCTTC
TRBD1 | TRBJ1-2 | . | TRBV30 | CAWSTDRGQGGYTF | TGTGCCTGGAGCACGGACAGGGGGCAGGGTGGCTACACCTTC
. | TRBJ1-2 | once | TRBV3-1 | CASSQDTAGSYGYTF | TGTGCCAGCAGCCAAGATACCGCGGGAAGCTATGGCTACACCTTC
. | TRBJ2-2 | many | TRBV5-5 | CASSYRDGELFF | TGTGCCAGCAGCTATCGGGACGGGGAGCTGTTTTTT
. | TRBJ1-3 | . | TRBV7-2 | CASSPEGGGATGNTIYF | TGTGCCAGCAGCCCAGAAGGAGGGGGGGCTACTGGAAACACCATATATTTT
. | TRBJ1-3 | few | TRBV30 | CAWTLGGSGNTIYF | TGTGCCTGGACCTTGGGAGGCTCTGGAAACACCATATATTTT
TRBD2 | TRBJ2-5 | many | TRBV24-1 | CATSGVLAGAETQYF | TGTGCCACCAGTGGGGTACTAGCGGGCGCAGAGACCCAGTACTTC
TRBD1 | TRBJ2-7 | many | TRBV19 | CASSNSGTGREEQYF | TGTGCCAGCTCGAACTCCGGGACAGGGCGGGAGGAGCAGTACTTC
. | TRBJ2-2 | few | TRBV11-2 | CASSLEGWGTPNTGELFF | TGTGCCAGCAGCTTAGAGGGATGGGGGACACCGAACACCGGGGAGCTGTTTTTT
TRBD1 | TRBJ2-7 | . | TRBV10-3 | CAISHNRDRAYEQYF | TGTGCCATCAGTCACAACCGGGACAGAGCCTACGAGCAGTACTTC
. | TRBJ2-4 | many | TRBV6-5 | CASSYSAGRGDIQYF | TGTGCCAGCAGTTACTCAGCAGGGAGGGGGGACATTCAGTACTTC
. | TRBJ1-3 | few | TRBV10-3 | CAISGQGNTIYF | TGTGCCATCAGTGGACAGGGAAACACCATATATTTT
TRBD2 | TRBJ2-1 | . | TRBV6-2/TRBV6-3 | CASTKGLAVNEQFF | TGTGCCAGCACAAAGGGACTAGCGGTCAATGAGCAGTTCTTC
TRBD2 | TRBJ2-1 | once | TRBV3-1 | CASSRPRASGRSNEQFF | TGTGCCAGCAGCCGCCCTCGGGCTAGCGGGAGAAGTAATGAGCAGTTCTTC
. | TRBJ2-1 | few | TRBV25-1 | CASSQTLKAHNEQFF | TGTGCCAGCAGTCAAACACTAAAAGCTCACAATGAGCAGTTCTTC
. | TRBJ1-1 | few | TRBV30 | CAWSGQVNTEAFF | TGTGCCTGGAGTGGGCAGGTGAACACTGAAGCTTTCTTT
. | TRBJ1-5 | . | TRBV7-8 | CASSLREGGAQPQHF | TGTGCCAGCAGCTTAAGAGAGGGGGGGGCTCAGCCCCAGCATTTT
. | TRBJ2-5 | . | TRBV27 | CASSWAGTQEAQYF | TGTGCCAGCAGTTGGGCAGGGACCCAAGAGGCCCAGTACTTC
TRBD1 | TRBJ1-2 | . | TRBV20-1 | CSAYTGQGTGYTF | TGCAGTGCCTATACCGGACAGGGTACGGGCTACACCTTC
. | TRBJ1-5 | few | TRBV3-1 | CASSQGDPHQPQHF | TGTGCCAGCAGCCAAGGGGACCCCCATCAGCCCCAGCATTTT
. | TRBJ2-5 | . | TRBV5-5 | CASSSGNEGTQYF | TGTGCCAGCAGCTCTGGAAACGAAGGGACCCAGTACTTC
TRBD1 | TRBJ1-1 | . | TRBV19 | CASGLRTGGTEAFF | TGTGCCAGTGGTTTGAGGACAGGGGGAACTGAAGCTTTCTTT
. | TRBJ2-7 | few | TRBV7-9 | CASTKTGRKEQYF | TGTGCCAGCACAAAGACAGGGAGGAAGGAGCAGTACTTC
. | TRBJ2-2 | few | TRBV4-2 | CASSQDRRNTGELFF | TGTGCCAGCAGCCAAGACAGGAGGAACACCGGGGAGCTGTTTTTT
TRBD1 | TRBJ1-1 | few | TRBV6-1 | CASSRQGASEAFF | TGTGCCAGCAGTCGACAGGGGGCCTCTGAAGCTTTCTTT
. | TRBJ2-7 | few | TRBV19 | CASSKGGEYEQYF | TGTGCCAGTAGTAAGGGGGGCGAGTACGAGCAGTACTTC
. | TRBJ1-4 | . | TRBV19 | CASTRETNEKLFF | TGTGCCAGTACCAGGGAGACTAATGAAAAACTGTTTTTT
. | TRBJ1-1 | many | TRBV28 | CASSAPGNTEAFF | TGTGCCAGCAGTGCTCCAGGGAACACTGAAGCTTTCTTT
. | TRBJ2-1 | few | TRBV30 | CAWGRGSYNEQFF | TGTGCCTGGGGCAGGGGTTCCTACAATGAGCAGTTCTTC
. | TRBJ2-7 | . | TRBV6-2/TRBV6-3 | CACSHSTVGGTYEQYF | TGTGCCTGCAGCCACTCGACAGTTGGGGGGACCTACGAGCAGTACTTC
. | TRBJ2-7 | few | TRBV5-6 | CASSRRTYEQYF | TGTGCCAGCAGCCGACGGACTTACGAGCAGTACTTC
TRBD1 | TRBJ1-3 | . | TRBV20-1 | CSARDRDRGYSGNTIYF | TGCAGTGCTAGAGACCGGGACAGGGGATACTCTGGAAACACCATATATTTT